The 25 T cell receptor beta chains below were found in one sample sequenced in a study of blood T cell repertoires in COVID-19 (dated by TCRdb to the early 2020s). Libraries were prepared through the immunoSEQ multiplex PCR assay. TCRdb holds this immuneACCESS table with in-frame rearrangements only. Some clones are missing; in checked studies, unresolved V genes explain under half, and the rest has no known cause. Counted in this sample were roughly 54,000 clones; 85% to 90% of them appeared once. The leading ten clones occupy around 30% of the sample. Sequencing was performed on peripheral blood. The receptors stem from a human donor in a cohort sampled during active COVID-19.

This rearrangement joins TRBV27 to TRBJ2-2; D possibly corresponds to TRBD2 (5 bases). V lost 2 bases to trimming and J lost 4 bases, with 11 bases between them. The CDR3 contains 15 residues. Germline V CDR1 and CDR2: MNHEY, SMNVEV (reference sequence). The CDR3 DNA reads TGTGCCAGCAGTTTAGAGGGAGATAGCACCGGGGAGCTGTTTTTT. Encoded protein: CASSLEGDSTGELFF.

The chain carries TRBV9 and TRBJ2-3; D is undetermined. The CDR3 is 15 amino acids. Per the germline V gene, CDR1 is SGDLS and CDR2 is YYNGEE. Trimming shortened V by 0 bases and J by 1 base, and 9 bases separated the two germline ends. The CDR3 DNA reads as TGTGCCAGCAGCGTAGTGGCGGAGCGCACAGATACGCAGTATTTT. Protein: CASSVVAERTDTQYF.

V gene TRBV25-1 combines with J gene TRBJ2-2; TRBD1 might be the D (5 bases). The CDR3 spans 14 residues. V gave up 5 bases and J gave up 3 bases, with 10 bases separating them. Germline V lookup: CDR1 MGHDK, CDR2 SYGVNS. The CDR3 DNA reads as TGTGCCAGCAGTCTGTTCAGGGACACCGGGGAGCTGTTTTTT. This codes for CASSLFRDTGELFF.

The CDR3 here is CASSQEAYYNEQFF. As DNA, the CDR3 is TGTGCCAGCAGCCAAGAAGCATACTACAATGAGCAGTTCTTC. This sequence joins TRBV4-2 and TRBJ2-1, with D unresolved. This CDR3 has 14 residues. V was trimmed by 0 bases and J by 3 bases, leaving 6 bases between them. Germline V CDR1 and CDR2: LGHNA, YNFKEQ.

The V call is TRBV19, the J call TRBJ1-2; 8 bases agree with TRBD1. The trim removed 2 bases at V and 2 bases at J, leaving 13 bases unmatched. CDR1 is LNHDA, CDR2 SQIVND, per germline (reference sequence). The CDR3 has 18 amino acids. The CDR3 loop is CASSIRGQGAQLNYGYTF. The CDR3 bases are TGTGCCAGTAGTATACGTGGGCAGGGGGCCCAACTCAACTATGGCTACACCTTC.

The gene calls are TRBV6-6 and TRBJ2-2; the D gene is possibly TRBD1 (6 bases). The CDR3 length is 16 residues. Per the germline V gene, CDR1 is MNHNY and CDR2 is SVGAGI (reference sequence). V lost 7 bases to trimming and J lost 0 bases, with 15 bases between them. The CDR3 loop is CASKTRGDANTGELFF. Written as DNA, the CDR3 is TGTGCCAGCAAAACCAGGGGCGACGCGAACACCGGGGAGCTGTTTTTT.

The chain uses TRBV5-1 and TRBJ2-5; 7 bases fit TRBD1. Germline CDR1 and CDR2: SGHRS and YFSETQ. The CDR3 runs to 12 residues. The CDR3 sequence is CASSGGKETQYF. The CDR3 nucleotides read TGCGCTTCATCAGGGGGTAAAGAGACCCAGTACTTC.

On this clone: The same CDR3 is also encoded by other DNA sequences in this sample. The J gene is TRBJ2-5, the V gene TRBV5-1, with 8 bases matching TRBD1. This CDR3 has 15 amino acids. The germline gives CDR1 SGHRS, CDR2 YFSETQ. Trimming at V came to 0 bases and at J to 4 bases, leaving 5 bases not matched to a gene. CDR3 residues: CASSLGRGLGETQYF. Written as DNA, the CDR3 is TGCGCCAGCAGCTTGGGCAGGGGGCTCGGAGAGACCCAGTACTTC.

This clone was counted a single time. This chain links TRBV27 with TRBJ2-7; D gene ambiguous. This CDR3 is built from 14 residues. V was cut by 5 bases and J by 0 bases, with 11 bases left in between. Germline V gene lookup returns CDR1 MNHEY and CDR2 SMNVEV (reference sequence). For the CDR3, the DNA is TGTGCCAGCAGTCCTAGGCCAGACTCCTACGAGCAGTACTTC. It codes for CASSPRPDSYEQYF.

This clone was seen a handful of times. The chain couples TRBV24-1 to TRBJ1-5; D gene uncertain. Germline V lookup: CDR1 KGHDR, CDR2 SFDVKD. The CDR3 runs 12 residues. Trimming cost V 1 base and J 11 bases, with 8 bases left between them. As DNA, the CDR3 is TGTGCCACCAGTGATTTCCGAGGGTCCCAGCATTTT. Its translation is CATSDFRGSQHF.

The chain recombines TRBV11-2 with TRBJ2-2; perhaps TRBD2 as D (6 bases). This CDR3 region has 14 residues. Per germline, CDR1 SGHAT and CDR2 FQNNGV. V was clipped by 6 bases and J by 6 bases, with 14 bases between them. CDR3 in DNA: TGTGCCAGCAGGAGGCCCGGGGGTCCCGGGGAGCTGTTTTTT. As protein: CASRRPGGPGELFF.

The gene calls are TRBV18 and TRBJ2-7, with a weak D call TRBD1 (5 bases). The CDR3 consists of 13 residues. The V gene lost 1 base and the J gene lost 2 bases, with 6 bases spanning the gap. Germline V gene sequence: CDR1 KGHSH, CDR2 LQKENI. The CDR3 reads CASSPQDTYEQYF. CDR3 in DNA: TGTGCCAGCTCACCACAGGACACCTACGAGCAGTACTTC.

V gene TRBV15 combines with J gene TRBJ1-5; D gene uncertain. Per the germline V gene, CDR1 is LNHNV and CDR2 is YYDKDF (reference sequence). Trimming took off 0 bases at V and 5 bases at J, with 8 bases between the two ends. This CDR3 is built from 14 residues. The CDR3 DNA reads TGTGCCACCAGCAGAGATCCCCGGGATCAGCCCCAGCATTTT. It yields the protein CATSRDPRDQPQHF. The full variable domain, rest sourced from reference TRBV15 and TRBJ1-5, is DAMVIQNPRYQVTQFGKPVTLSCSQTLNHNVMYWYQQKSSQAPKLLFHYYDKDFNNEADTPDNFQSRRPNTSFCFLDIRSPGLGDTAMYLCATSRDPRDQPQHFGDGTRLSIL.

The V call is TRBV24-1, the J call TRBJ2-3; 9 bases align to TRBD2. The J segment lost 4 bases and the V segment lost 4 bases, leaving 8 bases of the junction unmatched. This CDR3 has 16 residues. Looked up from germline, CDR1 is KGHDR and CDR2 is SFDVKD. The CDR3: CATSDHGLALADTQYF. The CDR3 nucleotides are TGTGCCACCAGTGACCATGGACTAGCGCTGGCAGATACGCAGTATTTT.

The gene calls are TRBV19 and TRBJ2-2; D uncertain. The CDR3 is made up of 15 amino acids. V lost 1 base, J lost 4 bases, and 10 bases lay in between. Per germline, CDR1 LNHDA and CDR2 SQIVND (reference sequence). The CDR3 loop is CASSIAQARTGELFF. The CDR3 DNA sequence: TGTGCCAGTAGTATAGCTCAGGCCCGCACCGGGGAGCTGTTTTTT.

V is TRBV7-6 and J is TRBJ2-1, with D tentatively TRBD2 (6 bases). CDR3 length equals 15 residues. Germline CDR1 reads SGHVS; CDR2 reads FNYEAQ. Trimming left V 1 base short and J 6 bases short, with 13 bases between. The CDR3 nucleotides are TGTGCCAGCAGCTTAGACGGGAGTGCCACCAATGAGCAGTTCTTC. This codes for CASSLDGSATNEQFF.

The chain has TRBV20-1 and TRBJ2-3; a possible D gene is TRBD2 (5 bases). This CDR3 has 15 amino acids. Looked up from germline, CDR1 is DFQATT and CDR2 is SNEGSKA (reference sequence). Trimming took off 3 bases at V and 2 bases at J, with 15 bases between the two ends. This CDR3 reads CSASRSEAATDTQYF. The CDR3 DNA reads as TGCAGTGCTAGTAGGAGTGAAGCGGCCACAGATACGCAGTATTTT.

The gene calls are TRBV2 and TRBJ1-1; D gene ambiguous. This CDR3 contains 13 residues. CDR1 and CDR2 (germline): SNHLY, FYNNEI. With 7 bases removed from V and 0 bases from J, the gap between germline ends came to 9 bases. The CDR3 nucleotides are TGTGCCAGCACCGGGAGCATGAACACTGAAGCTTTCTTT. The encoded protein is CASTGSMNTEAFF.

The chain is built from TRBV20-1 and TRBJ1-4; TRBD1 matches 7 bases. The CDR3 extends over 16 amino acids. Germline V gives CDR1 DFQATT, CDR2 SNEGSKA (reference sequence). Losses at the gene ends were 3 bases for V and 0 bases for J; bases not matched to a gene: 7. The CDR3 loop reads CSASPFDRATNEKLFF. Written as DNA, the CDR3 is TGCAGTGCTAGTCCCTTTGACAGGGCAACTAATGAAAAACTGTTTTTT.

The chain joins TRBV2 to TRBJ1-2, with D possibly TRBD1 on 5 matching bases. This CDR3 region has 12 residues. Trimming stripped 6 bases from V and 8 bases from J, with 13 bases between. From germline, CDR1 is SNHLY and CDR2 FYNNEI. The CDR3 is CASSPGPGGYTF. CDR3 nucleotides: TGTGCCAGCAGCCCCGGGCCAGGGGGCTACACCTTC.

This clone was seen a few times. The V and J genes are TRBV15 and TRBJ2-7; 8 bases map to TRBD1. CDR3 length: 15 amino acids. Germline trimming cut 3 bases from V and 6 bases from J; bases unmatched to any gene: 10. Per germline, CDR1 LNHNV and CDR2 YYDKDF (reference sequence). This chain's CDR3 is CATSRRGTGGPEQYF. The CDR3 nucleotides read TGTGCCACCAGCAGGAGAGGAACAGGGGGTCCCGAGCAGTACTTC. Full variable domain (outside the CDR3, taken from reference TRBV15 and TRBJ2-7): DAMVIQNPRYQVTQFGKPVTLSCSQTLNHNVMYWYQQKSSQAPKLLFHYYDKDFNNEADTPDNFQSRRPNTSFCFLDIRSPGLGDTAMYLCATSRRGTGGPEQYFGPGTRLTVT.

The rearrangement links TRBV5-1 to TRBJ2-7; 7 bases fit TRBD1. CDR1 is SGHRS and CDR2 is YFSETQ in the germline V gene. CDR3 length: 14 amino acids. Germline trimming cut 4 bases from V and 2 bases from J; bases unmatched to any gene: 6. The CDR3 sequence is CASSGGQAPYEQYF. In nucleotides, the CDR3 is TGCGCCAGCAGCGGCGGACAGGCCCCCTACGAGCAGTACTTC.

The genes are TRBV28 and TRBJ2-7, with TRBD1 matching over 9 bases. CDR1 MDHEN and CDR2 SYDVKM come from the germline V gene. The junction had 12 bases not matched to a gene; V was cut back by 3 bases and J by 3 bases. This CDR3 region has 17 residues. The chain's CDR3 is CASSFGTGTGRHYEQYF. CDR3 in DNA: TGTGCCAGCAGTTTTGGAACCGGGACAGGGCGCCACTACGAGCAGTACTTC. Looking up the rest from reference TRBV28 and TRBJ2-7 gives the full variable domain: DVKVTQSSRYLVKRTGEKVFLECVQDMDHENMFWYRQDPGLGLRLIYFSYDVKMKEKGDIPEGYSVSREKKERFSLILESASTNQTSMYLCASSFGTGTGRHYEQYFGPGTRLTVT.

The rearrangement uses TRBV9 and TRBJ2-1; TRBD2 aligns across 10 bases. Germline CDR1 reads SGDLS; CDR2 reads YYNGEE. The CDR3 contains 16 residues. V was clipped by 0 bases and J by 4 bases; unmatched bases: 4. The CDR3 DNA reads as TGTGCCAGCAGCGTAGGTAGCGGGAGGAGTTACAATGAGCAGTTCTTC. Translation: CASSVGSGRSYNEQFF.

This clone has just one count. This chain connects TRBV5-4 to TRBJ2-7, with 8 positions matching TRBD1. Losses at the gene ends were 4 bases for V and 6 bases for J; bases not matched to a gene: 6. The CDR3 spans 13 residues. Germline V gene data show CDR1 as SGHNT and CDR2 as YYREEE (reference sequence). The CDR3 protein is CASSLDRVGEQYF. CDR3 bases: TGTGCCAGCAGCCTGGACAGGGTAGGCGAGCAGTACTTC.